The clone carrying this T cell receptor beta chain has just a few counts. Its antigen remains unidentified. A universal primer site and UMIs were added as TCR cDNA was made by 5'RACE template switching. TCRdb called the 5' RACE reads again in MiXCR, with one record for every CDR3 protein. The sample contains fewer than 500,000 distinct CDR3 sequences, around a sixth of which appear only once. V lost 2 bases and J 5 bases, leaving 10 bases between the germline ends. The CDR3 totals 14 residues. This sample stems from a study of T cells after yellow fever vaccination. Whole-study findings and limits: Overall, a small share of clonotypes was seen in both CD4 and CD8 compartments. High-abundance clonotypes from the bulk population could contaminate FACS-sorted repertoires.

The chain carries TRBV12-3 or TRBV12-4 and TRBJ1-5; D not certain. Sequences were derived from PBMCs, sampled before the yellow fever booster vaccination. The receptor was derived from a young man who received the YFV17D yellow fever vaccine. The CDR3 coding sequence is TGTGCCAGCAGTTTACGAGGGTTTTATCAGCCCCAGCATTTT. Encoded protein: CASSLRGFYQPQHF.